The TCR beta chain described here comes from a study of blood T cell repertoires in COVID-19. CDR1 and CDR2 from the germline V gene are MNHEY and SVGEGT. The CDR3 has 17 amino acids. V was pared by 4 bases and J by 0 bases, with 6 bases of the junction left unmatched. In the original analysis: By means of reference gene primer amplification, nucleated cell counts were estimated. The method was immunoSEQ multiplex PCR; TCRdb's version includes in-frame clones alone and lacks a portion of them. That table supplies the V and J calls and clone size; D and trimming were determined from the DNA. The sample yields about 310,000 clones, more than 70% seen once.

The J gene is TRBJ1-4, the V gene TRBV6-2 or TRBV6-3, with 9 bases that match TRBD1. The receptor was isolated from a woman between 50 and 59 years old who had recovered from COVID-19. Specimen: peripheral blood. This chain's CDR3 is CASSSGQGTSTNEKLFF. CDR3 sequence (DNA): TGTGCCAGCAGTTCCGGACAGGGGACTTCAACTAATGAAAAACTGTTTTTT.